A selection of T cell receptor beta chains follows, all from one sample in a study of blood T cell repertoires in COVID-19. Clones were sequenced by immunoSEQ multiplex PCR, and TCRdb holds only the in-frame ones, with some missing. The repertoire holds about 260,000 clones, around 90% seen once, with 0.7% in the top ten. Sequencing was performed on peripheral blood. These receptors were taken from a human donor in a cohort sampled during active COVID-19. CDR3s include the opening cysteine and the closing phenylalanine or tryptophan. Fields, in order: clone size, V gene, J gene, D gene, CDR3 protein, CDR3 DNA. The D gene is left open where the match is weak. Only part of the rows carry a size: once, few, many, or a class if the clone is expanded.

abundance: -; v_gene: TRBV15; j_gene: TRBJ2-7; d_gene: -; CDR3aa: CATSPRGTVLNPSYEQYF; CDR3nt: TGTGCCACCAGCCCTCGGGGGACAGTGTTGAACCCCTCCTACGAGCAGTACTTC
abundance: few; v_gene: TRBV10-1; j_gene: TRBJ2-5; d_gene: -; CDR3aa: CASSDNQETQYF; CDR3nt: TGCGCCAGCAGTGACAACCAAGAGACCCAGTACTTC
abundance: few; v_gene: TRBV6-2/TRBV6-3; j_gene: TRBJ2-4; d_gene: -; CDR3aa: CASSYPGAKNIQYF; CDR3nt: TGTGCCAGCAGTTACCCCGGAGCCAAAAACATTCAGTACTTC
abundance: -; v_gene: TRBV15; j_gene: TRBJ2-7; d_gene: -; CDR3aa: CATSRDRQSVSSYEQYF; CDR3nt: TGTGCCACCAGCAGAGATAGACAGTCCGTCAGCTCCTACGAGCAGTACTTC
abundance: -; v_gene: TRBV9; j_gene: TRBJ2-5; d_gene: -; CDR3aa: CASSARQGGGETQYF; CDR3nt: TGTGCCAGCAGCGCCCGACAGGGAGGAGGAGAGACCCAGTACTTC
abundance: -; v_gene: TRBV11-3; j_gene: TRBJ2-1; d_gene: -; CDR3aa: CASRKPGLPGWNEQFF; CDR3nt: TGTGCCAGCAGGAAACCTGGACTACCAGGGTGGAATGAGCAGTTCTTC
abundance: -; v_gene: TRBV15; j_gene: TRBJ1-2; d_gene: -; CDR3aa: CATSRVISGGHGYTF; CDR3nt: TGTGCCACCAGCAGAGTCATCTCGGGTGGCCATGGCTACACCTTC
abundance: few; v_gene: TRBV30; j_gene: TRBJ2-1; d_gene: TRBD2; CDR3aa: CAWSAFGGALISSYNEQFF; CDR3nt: TGTGCCTGGAGCGCCTTCGGGGGGGCTCTTATCAGCTCCTACAATGAGCAGTTCTTC
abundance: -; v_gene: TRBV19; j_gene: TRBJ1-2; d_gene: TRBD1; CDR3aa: CASSMQAVRTGRYSGYTF; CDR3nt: TGTGCCAGTAGTATGCAAGCTGTCCGGACAGGGAGGTATAGTGGCTACACCTTC
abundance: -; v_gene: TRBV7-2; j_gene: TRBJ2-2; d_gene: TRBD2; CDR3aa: CASSLVGVGLAGGLGELFF; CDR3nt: TGTGCCAGCAGCTTAGTGGGAGTGGGTCTAGCGGGGGGGCTTGGAGAGCTGTTTTTT
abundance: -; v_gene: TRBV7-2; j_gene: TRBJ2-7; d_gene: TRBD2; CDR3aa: CASSRTGTRSDEQYF; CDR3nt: TGTGCCAGCAGCAGAACCGGGACTAGGAGCGATGAGCAGTACTTC
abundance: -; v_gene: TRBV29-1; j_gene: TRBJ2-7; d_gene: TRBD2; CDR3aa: CSVESTSGGSGYEQYF; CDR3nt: TGCAGCGTTGAGAGTACTAGCGGGGGGTCTGGCTACGAGCAGTACTTC
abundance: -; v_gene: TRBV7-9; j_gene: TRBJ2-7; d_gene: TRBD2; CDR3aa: CASSFRDGGYEQYF; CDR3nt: TGTGCCAGCAGCTTCCGGGACGGGGGGTACGAGCAGTACTTC
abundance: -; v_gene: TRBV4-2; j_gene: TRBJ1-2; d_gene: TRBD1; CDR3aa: CASSQEWDRAASYTF; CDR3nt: TGTGCCAGCAGCCAAGAGTGGGACAGGGCTGCATCTTACACCTTC
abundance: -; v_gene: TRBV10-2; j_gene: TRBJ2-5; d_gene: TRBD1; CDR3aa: CASSDVGRGTGGVETQYF; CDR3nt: TGCGCCAGCAGTGACGTGGGCAGGGGGACAGGGGGAGTAGAGACCCAGTACTTC
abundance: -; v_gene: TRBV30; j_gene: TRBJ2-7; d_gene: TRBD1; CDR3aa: CAWSEGTGGSYEQYF; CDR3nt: TGTGCCTGGAGTGAAGGGACAGGGGGTTCCTACGAGCAGTACTTC
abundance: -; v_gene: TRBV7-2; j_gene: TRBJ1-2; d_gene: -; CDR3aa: CASSLEPAGQTLYGYTF; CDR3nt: TGTGCCAGCAGCTTAGAACCGGCGGGGCAAACACTCTATGGCTACACCTTC
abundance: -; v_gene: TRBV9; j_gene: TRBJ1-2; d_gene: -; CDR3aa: CASSPNNYGYTF; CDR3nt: TGTGCCAGCAGCCCCAATAACTATGGCTACACCTTC
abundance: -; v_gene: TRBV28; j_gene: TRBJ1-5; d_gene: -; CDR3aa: CASRPQSYSNQPQHF; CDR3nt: TGTGCCAGCAGACCACAGAGTTATAGCAATCAGCCCCAGCATTTT
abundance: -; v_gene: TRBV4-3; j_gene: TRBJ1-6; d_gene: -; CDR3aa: CASSQDMVGNSPLHF; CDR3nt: TGCGCCAGCAGCCAAGATATGGTCGGGAATTCACCCCTCCACTTT
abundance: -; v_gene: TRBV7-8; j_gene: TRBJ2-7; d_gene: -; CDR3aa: CASSRLGSPYEQYF; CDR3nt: TGTGCCAGCAGCCGTTTGGGCTCTCCCTACGAGCAGTACTTC
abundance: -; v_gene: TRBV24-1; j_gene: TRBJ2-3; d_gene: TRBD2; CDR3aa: CATSGTSGIFTDTQYF; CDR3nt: TGTGCCACCAGTGGGACTAGCGGGATCTTCACAGATACGCAGTATTTT
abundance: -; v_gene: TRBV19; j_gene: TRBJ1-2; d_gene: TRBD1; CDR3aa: CASSIAHRGAYGYTF; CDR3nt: TGTGCCAGTAGTATAGCGCACAGGGGCGCCTATGGCTACACCTTC
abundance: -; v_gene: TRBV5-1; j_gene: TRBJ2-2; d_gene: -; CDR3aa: CASRLSGTNTGELFF; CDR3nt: TGCGCCAGCAGACTTAGCGGAACGAACACCGGGGAGCTGTTTTTT
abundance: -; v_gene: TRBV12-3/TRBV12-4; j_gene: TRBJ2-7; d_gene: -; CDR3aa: CASSLSGSYEQYF; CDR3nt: TGTGCCAGCAGTTTAAGCGGTTCCTACGAGCAGTACTTC
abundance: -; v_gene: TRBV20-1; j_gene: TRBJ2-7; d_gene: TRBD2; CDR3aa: CSASRDYVYEQYF; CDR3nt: TGCAGTGCTAGTCGGGACTATGTCTACGAGCAGTACTTC
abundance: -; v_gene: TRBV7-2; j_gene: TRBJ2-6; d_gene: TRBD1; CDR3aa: CASSLDSTGQRGANVLTF; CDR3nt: TGTGCCAGCAGCTTAGATTCGACAGGGCAACGGGGGGCCAACGTCCTGACTTTC
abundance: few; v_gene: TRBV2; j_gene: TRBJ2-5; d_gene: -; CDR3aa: CASGGGGTETQYF; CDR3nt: TGTGCCAGCGGGGGGGGCGGGACAGAGACCCAGTACTTC
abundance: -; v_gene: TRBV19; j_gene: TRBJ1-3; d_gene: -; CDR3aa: CASRSSGNTIYF; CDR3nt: TGTGCCAGTAGATCTTCTGGAAACACCATATATTTT
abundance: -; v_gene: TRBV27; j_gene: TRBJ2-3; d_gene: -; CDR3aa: CASSPPPSRGTDTQYF; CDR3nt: TGTGCCAGCAGTCCCCCCCCCTCCCGCGGCACAGATACGCAGTATTTT
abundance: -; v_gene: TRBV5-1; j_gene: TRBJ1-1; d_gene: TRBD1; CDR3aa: CASSRTGVDTEAFF; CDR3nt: TGCGCCAGCAGCCGGACAGGGGTGGACACTGAAGCTTTCTTT
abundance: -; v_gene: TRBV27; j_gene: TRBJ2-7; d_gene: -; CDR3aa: CASSLSSLASYEQYF; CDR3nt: TGTGCCAGCAGTTTATCGAGCCTAGCCAGCTACGAGCAGTACTTC
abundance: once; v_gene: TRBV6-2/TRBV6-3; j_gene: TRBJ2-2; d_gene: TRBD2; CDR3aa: CASSYSMRGVSTGELFF; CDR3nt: TGTGCCAGCAGTTACTCGATGCGGGGGGTGAGCACCGGGGAGCTGTTTTTT
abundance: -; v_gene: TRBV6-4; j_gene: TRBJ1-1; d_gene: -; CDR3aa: CASRGGIYTEAFF; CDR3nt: TGTGCCAGCAGGGGGGGGATCTACACTGAAGCTTTCTTT
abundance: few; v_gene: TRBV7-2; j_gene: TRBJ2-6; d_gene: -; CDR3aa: CASSSITGLSGANVLTF; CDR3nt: TGTGCCAGCAGTTCAATTACAGGGCTCTCTGGGGCCAACGTCCTGACTTTC
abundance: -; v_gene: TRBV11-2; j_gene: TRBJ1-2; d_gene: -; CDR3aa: CASSLGPPSGGSNYGYTF; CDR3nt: TGTGCCAGCAGCTTAGGGCCCCCCTCGGGGGGCTCCAACTATGGCTACACCTTC
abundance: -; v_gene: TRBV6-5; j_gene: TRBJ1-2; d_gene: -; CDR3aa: CASSYSGGEGYGYTF; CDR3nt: TGTGCCAGCAGTTATTCGGGTGGGGAGGGCTATGGCTACACCTTC
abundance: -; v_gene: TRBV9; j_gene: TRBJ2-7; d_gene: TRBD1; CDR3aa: CASSVAGTVTYEQYF; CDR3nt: TGTGCCAGCAGCGTAGCCGGGACAGTAACCTACGAGCAGTACTTC
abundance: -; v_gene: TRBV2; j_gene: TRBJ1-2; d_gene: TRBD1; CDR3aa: CASSDPGQGEAGYTF; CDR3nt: TGTGCCAGCAGTGATCCGGGACAGGGAGAAGCTGGCTACACCTTC
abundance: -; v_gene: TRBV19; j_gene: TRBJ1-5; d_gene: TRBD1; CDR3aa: CATSSGRDSYNQPQHF; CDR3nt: TGTGCCACTTCATCTGGCCGGGACAGCTACAATCAGCCCCAGCATTTT